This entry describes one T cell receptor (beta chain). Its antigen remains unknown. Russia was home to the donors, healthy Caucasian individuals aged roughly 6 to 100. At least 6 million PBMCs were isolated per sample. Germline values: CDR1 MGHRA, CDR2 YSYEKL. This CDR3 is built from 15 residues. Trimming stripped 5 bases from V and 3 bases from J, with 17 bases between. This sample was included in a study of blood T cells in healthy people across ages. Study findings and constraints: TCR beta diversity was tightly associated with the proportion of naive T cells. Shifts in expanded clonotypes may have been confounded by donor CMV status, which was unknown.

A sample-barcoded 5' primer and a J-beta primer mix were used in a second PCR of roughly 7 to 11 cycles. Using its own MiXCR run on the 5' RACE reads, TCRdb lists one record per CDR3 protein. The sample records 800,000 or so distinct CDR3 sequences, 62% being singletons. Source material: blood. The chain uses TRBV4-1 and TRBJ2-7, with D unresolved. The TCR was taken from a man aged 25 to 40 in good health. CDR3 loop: CASSFREIENYEQYF. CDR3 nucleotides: TGCGCCAGCAGCTTCCGCGAGATCGAGAACTACGAGCAGTACTTC.